These 10 T cell receptor beta chains share one sample of origin, sequenced in a study of blood T cell repertoires in COVID-19. Repertoires were generated with immunoSEQ multiplex PCR, while TCRdb's copy carries only in-frame clones and drops some. The sample shows a few hundred thousand clones, 90% of them seen only once. The sequenced sample consisted of peripheral blood. These receptors were taken from a woman aged 25 to 45 with COVID-19, enrolled during active disease.

The sample holds one count of this clone. The J gene is TRBJ2-2, the V gene TRBV19, with a weak D call TRBD2 (7 bases). Trimming cost V 1 base and J 4 bases, with 13 bases left between them. CDR1 is LNHDA, CDR2 SQIVND, per germline (reference sequence). The CDR3 totals 16 residues. The CDR3 loop is CASSIVGGASTGELFF. CDR3 bases: TGTGCCAGTAGTATAGTGGGGGGGGCGAGCACCGGGGAGCTGTTTTTT.

The CDR3: CASSFQNSGANVLTF. For the CDR3, the DNA is TGCGCCAGCAGCTTTCAGAATTCTGGGGCCAACGTCCTGACTTTC. The chain combines TRBV5-1 with TRBJ2-6; no firm D call. The CDR3 has 15 residues. The V gene lost 2 bases and the J gene lost 1 base, with 7 bases spanning the gap. Looked up from germline, CDR1 is SGHRS and CDR2 is YFSETQ.

This clone was picked up a small number of times. This chain links TRBV11-2 with TRBJ1-1; D call uncertain. This CDR3 has 15 amino acids. The germline CDR1 and CDR2 sequences are SGHAT and FQNNGV. The V end was cut by 0 bases, the J end by 1 base, with 9 bases between. Written as DNA, the CDR3 is TGTGCCAGCAGCTTAGATGGTAGAACGAACACTGAAGCTTTCTTT. It translates to CASSLDGRTNTEAFF.

The CDR3 loop is CASSPLSLGIRETQYF. In DNA form, the CDR3 reads TGTGCCAGCTCACCACTAAGTCTCGGGATTCGGGAGACCCAGTACTTC. The rearrangement uses TRBV18 and TRBJ2-5; weak D call: TRBD2 (5 bases). Germline V gives CDR1 KGHSH, CDR2 LQKENI. V gave up 1 base and J gave up 5 bases, with 17 bases separating them. The CDR3 length is 16 residues.

In its sample, this clone was seen once. V gene TRBV27 combines with J gene TRBJ2-3, with D unresolved. CDR3 length: 13 residues. Trimming took off 2 bases at V and 6 bases at J, with 9 bases between the two ends. Germline CDR1 MNHEY, CDR2 SMNVEV (reference sequence). Here the CDR3 reads CASSLQALDTQYF. CDR3 in DNA: TGTGCCAGCAGTTTACAGGCGTTGGATACGCAGTATTTT.

CDR3 sequence reads: CASSLGTSGYNEQFF. CDR3 bases: TGTGCCAGCAGCTTGGGGACTAGCGGGTACAATGAGCAGTTCTTC. This sequence joins TRBV5-4 and TRBJ2-1, with 11 bases matching TRBD2. With 0 bases clipped from V and 4 bases from J, the junction kept 0 bases outside the gene matches. CDR3 length equals 15 residues. Germline values: CDR1 SGHNT, CDR2 YYREEE (reference sequence). The entire variable domain, with the rest obtained from reference TRBV5-4 and TRBJ2-1, is as follows: ETGVTQSPTHLIKTRGQQVTLRCSSQSGHNTVSWYQQALGQGPQFIFQYYREEENGRGNFPPRFSGLQFPNYSSELNVNALELDDSALYLCASSLGTSGYNEQFFGPGTRLTVL.

The V call is TRBV28, the J call TRBJ2-7; D may be TRBD2 (6 bases). The CDR3 has 13 amino acids. Trimming removed 3 bases at V and 6 bases at J, with 12 bases between. Looked up from germline, CDR1 is MDHEN and CDR2 is SYDVKM. DNA for the CDR3: TGTGCCAGCAGTTTGGGAGCGGGTGCCGAGCAGTACTTC. It translates to CASSLGAGAEQYF. The complete variable domain, with remaining parts taken from reference TRBV28 and TRBJ2-7, reads DVKVTQSSRYLVKRTGEKVFLECVQDMDHENMFWYRQDPGLGLRLIYFSYDVKMKEKGDIPEGYSVSREKKERFSLILESASTNQTSMYLCASSLGAGAEQYFGPGTRLTVT.

The chain has TRBV5-1 and TRBJ1-3; tentative D call: TRBD1 (6 bases). Trimming left V 2 bases short and J 2 bases short, with 11 bases between. Germline loops: CDR1 SGHRS, CDR2 YFSETQ. This CDR3 is 15 amino acids long. CDR3 bases: TGCGCCAGCAGCTTTTCAGGGGCCGCTGGAAACACCATATATTTT. Translation gives CASSFSGAAGNTIYF.

The chain employs TRBV10-2 and TRBJ2-7, with TRBD1 identical over 11 bases. Trimming removed 6 bases from V and 7 bases from J; junction bases left unmatched: 8. The germline CDR1 and CDR2 sequences are WSHSY and SAAADI. This CDR3 has 14 residues. The DNA of the CDR3 is TGCGCCAGCAGGGTAGGACAGGGGGCTTGGGAGCAGTACTTC. Amino acid sequence: CASRVGQGAWEQYF.

J is TRBJ2-2 and V is TRBV5-1; 7 bases are shared with TRBD1. The V and J ends lost 6 bases and 6 bases, in that order; junction bases with no gene match: 5. Germline V gene data show CDR1 as SGHRS and CDR2 as YFSETQ. The CDR3 extends over 13 amino acids. CDR3 amino acids: CASKTGAAGELFF. CDR3 bases: TGCGCCAGCAAAACAGGGGCTGCCGGGGAGCTGTTTTTT.